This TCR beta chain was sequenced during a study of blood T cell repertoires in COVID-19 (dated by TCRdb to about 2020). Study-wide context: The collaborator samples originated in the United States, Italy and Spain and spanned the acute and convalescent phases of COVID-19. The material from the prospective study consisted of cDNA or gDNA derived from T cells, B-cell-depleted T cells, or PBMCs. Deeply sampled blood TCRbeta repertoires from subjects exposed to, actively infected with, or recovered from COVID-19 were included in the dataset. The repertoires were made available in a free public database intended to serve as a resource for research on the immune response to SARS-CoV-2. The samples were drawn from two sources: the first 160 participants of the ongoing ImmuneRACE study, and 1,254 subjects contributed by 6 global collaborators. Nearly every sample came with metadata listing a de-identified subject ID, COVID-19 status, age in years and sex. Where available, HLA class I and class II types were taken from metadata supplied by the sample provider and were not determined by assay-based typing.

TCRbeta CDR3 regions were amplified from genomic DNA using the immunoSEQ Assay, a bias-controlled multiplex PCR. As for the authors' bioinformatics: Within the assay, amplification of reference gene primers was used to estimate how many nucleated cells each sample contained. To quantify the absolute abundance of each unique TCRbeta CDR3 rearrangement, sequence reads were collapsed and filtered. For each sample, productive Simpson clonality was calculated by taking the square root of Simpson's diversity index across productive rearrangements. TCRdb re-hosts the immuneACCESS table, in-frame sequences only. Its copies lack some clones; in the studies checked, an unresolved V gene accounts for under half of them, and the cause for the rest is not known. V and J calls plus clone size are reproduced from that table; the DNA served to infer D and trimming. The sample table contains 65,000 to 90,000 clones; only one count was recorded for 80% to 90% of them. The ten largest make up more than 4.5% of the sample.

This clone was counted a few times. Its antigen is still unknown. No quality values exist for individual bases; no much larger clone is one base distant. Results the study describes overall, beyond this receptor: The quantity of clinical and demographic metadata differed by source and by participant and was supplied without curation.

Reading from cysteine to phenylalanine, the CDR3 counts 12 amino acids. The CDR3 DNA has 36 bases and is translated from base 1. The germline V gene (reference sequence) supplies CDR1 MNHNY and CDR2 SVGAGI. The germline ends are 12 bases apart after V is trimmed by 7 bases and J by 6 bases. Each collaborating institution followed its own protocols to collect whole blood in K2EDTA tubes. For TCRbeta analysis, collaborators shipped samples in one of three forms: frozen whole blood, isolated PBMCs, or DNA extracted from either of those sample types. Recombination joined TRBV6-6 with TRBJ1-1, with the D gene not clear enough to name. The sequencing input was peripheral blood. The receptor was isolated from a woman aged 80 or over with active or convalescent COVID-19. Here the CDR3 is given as CASIKTSSEAFF. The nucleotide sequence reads TGTGCCAGCATCAAGACTTCTTCTGAAGCTTTCTTT.